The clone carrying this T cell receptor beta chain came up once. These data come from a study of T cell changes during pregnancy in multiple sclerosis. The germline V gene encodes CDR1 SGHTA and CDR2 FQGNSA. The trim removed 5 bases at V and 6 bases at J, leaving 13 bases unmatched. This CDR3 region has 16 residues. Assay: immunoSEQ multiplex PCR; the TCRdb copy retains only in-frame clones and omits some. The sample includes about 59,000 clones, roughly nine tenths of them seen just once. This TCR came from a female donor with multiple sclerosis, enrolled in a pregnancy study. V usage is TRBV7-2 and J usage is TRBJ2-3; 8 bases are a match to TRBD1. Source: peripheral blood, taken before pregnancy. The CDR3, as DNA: TGTGCCAGCAGCCGCCGGACAGGGACCGGTCACGATACGCAGTATTTT. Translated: CASSRRTGTGHDTQYF.